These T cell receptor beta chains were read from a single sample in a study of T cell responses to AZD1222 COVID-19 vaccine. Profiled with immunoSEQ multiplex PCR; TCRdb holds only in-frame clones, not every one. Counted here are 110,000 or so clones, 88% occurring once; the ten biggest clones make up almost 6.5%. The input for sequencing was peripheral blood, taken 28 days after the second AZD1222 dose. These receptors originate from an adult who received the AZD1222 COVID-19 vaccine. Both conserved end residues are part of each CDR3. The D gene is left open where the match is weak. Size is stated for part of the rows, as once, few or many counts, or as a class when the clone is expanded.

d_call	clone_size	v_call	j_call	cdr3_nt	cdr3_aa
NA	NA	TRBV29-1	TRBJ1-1	TGCAGCGCCCCGGGATTCATGAACACTGAAGCTTTCTTT	CSAPGFMNTEAFF
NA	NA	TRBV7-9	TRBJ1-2	TGTGCCAGCAGCCAACGGACAACCATCTATGGCTACACCTTC	CASSQRTTIYGYTF
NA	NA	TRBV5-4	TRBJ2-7	TGTGCCAGCAGCCCGGGCCTTTTACTCTACGAGCAGTACTTC	CASSPGLLLYEQYF
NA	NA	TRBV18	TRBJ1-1	TGTGCCAGCTCACCAACAGGCAACACTGAAGCTTTCTTT	CASSPTGNTEAFF
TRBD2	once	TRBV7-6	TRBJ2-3	TGTGCCAGCAGCTTAGACCCGGGGGGGCGGACAGATACGCAGTATTTT	CASSLDPGGRTDTQYF
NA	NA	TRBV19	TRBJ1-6	TGTGCCAGTAGTAACCGGGACACATCTTCACCCCTCCACTTT	CASSNRDTSSPLHF
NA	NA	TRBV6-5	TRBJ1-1	TGTGCCAGCAGTTACTCTAGGGAGGGAAACACTGAAGCTTTCTTT	CASSYSREGNTEAFF
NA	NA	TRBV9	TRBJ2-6	TGTGCCAGCAGCGTAAGTGGCAGCACCTCTGGGGCCAACGTCCTGACTTTC	CASSVSGSTSGANVLTF
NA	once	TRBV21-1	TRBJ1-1	TGTGCCAGCCTTGAGGTGCCAGACACTGAAGCTTTCTTT	CASLEVPDTEAFF
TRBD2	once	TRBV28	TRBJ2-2	TGTGCCAGCAGTTCCATAGTAGGGAGGGACACCGGGGAGCTGTTTTTT	CASSSIVGRDTGELFF
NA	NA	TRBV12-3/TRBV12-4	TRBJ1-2	TGTGCCAGCAGTTTAGTTTCAAACTATGGCTACACCTTC	CASSLVSNYGYTF
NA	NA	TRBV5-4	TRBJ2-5	TGTGCCAGCAGCTCCCGGGAGACCCAGTACTTC	CASSSRETQYF
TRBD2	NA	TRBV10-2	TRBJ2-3	TGCGCCAGCCGACTTAGCGGGGGGGGCACAGATACGCAGTATTTT	CASRLSGGGTDTQYF
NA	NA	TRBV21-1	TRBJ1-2	TGTGCCAGCAGCAAACAGTTACAGGGCGGGGGCTACACCTTC	CASSKQLQGGGYTF
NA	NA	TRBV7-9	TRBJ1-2	TGTGCCAGCAGCTTAGCGGGCCTCTTCTATGGCTACACCTTC	CASSLAGLFYGYTF
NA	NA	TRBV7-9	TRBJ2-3	TGTGCCAGCAGCTTAGTCGGGGGAAGCACAGATACGCAGTATTTT	CASSLVGGSTDTQYF
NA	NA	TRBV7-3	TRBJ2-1	TGTGCCAGCAGCTTAAACGCCTGGGGATACGAGCAGTTCTTC	CASSLNAWGYEQFF
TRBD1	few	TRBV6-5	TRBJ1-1	TGTGCCAGCAGTAAGGACAGGGATGAAGCTTTCTTT	CASSKDRDEAFF
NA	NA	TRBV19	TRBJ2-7	TGTGCCAGTAGTGGGGAAAGTTACTACGAGCAGTACTTC	CASSGESYYEQYF
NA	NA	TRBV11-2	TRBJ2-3	TGTGCCAGCAGCCCTCAGGGAGGGGGGGCTAGTACGCAGTATTTT	CASSPQGGGASTQYF
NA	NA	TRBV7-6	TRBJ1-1	TGTGCCAGCAGCCCGGACGCAGGGTTTACCGCTGAAGCTTTCTTT	CASSPDAGFTAEAFF
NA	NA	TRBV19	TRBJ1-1	TGTGCCAGTAGTATTGGCGGGACGGCAAACACTGAAGCTTTCTTT	CASSIGGTANTEAFF
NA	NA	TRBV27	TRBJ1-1	TGTGCCAGCAGCGACCCACAGGGACGAACTGAAGCTTTCTTT	CASSDPQGRTEAFF
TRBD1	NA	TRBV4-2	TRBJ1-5	TGTGCCAGCAGCCAACGGGACAGCCCCAATCAGCCCCAGCATTTT	CASSQRDSPNQPQHF
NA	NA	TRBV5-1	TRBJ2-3	TGCGCCAGCAGCTTGGACGTACAGCCAGATACGCAGTATTTT	CASSLDVQPDTQYF